This T cell receptor beta chain was documented in a study of shared clonotypes between healthy human individuals. Study-level points and caveats: Sequencing depth was a factor that was expected to affect clonotype sharing among donors. Large depth notwithstanding, sorted-subset sequencing proved incomplete by rarefaction.

Profiled with immunoSEQ multiplex PCR; TCRdb holds only in-frame clones, not every one. The sample holds some 790,000 clones, roughly two thirds seen once. As concerns this clone: The antigen is not known.

Germline-derived CDR1 and CDR2 are MDHEN and SYDVKM. Germline trimming cut 6 bases from V and 0 bases from J; bases unmatched to any gene: 10. The CDR3 contains 16 residues. The chain uses TRBV28 and TRBJ2-7; the match to TRBD1 covers 8 bases. The clonotype originates from a woman in her twenties or thirties in good health. Sequenced input: memory CD4+ T cells sorted from blood. This sample's subset: CD45RA-negative fraction. In DNA form, the CDR3 reads TGTGCCAGCAGCCTTCACAGGACAGGGAGCTCCTACGAGCAGTACTTC. This gives the protein CASSLHRTGSSYEQYF.